This TCR beta chain is drawn from a study of neurological immune-mediated disorders. For the study at large: A relapsing-remitting course was seen in about 90% of the roughly 35 multiple sclerosis patients and a secondary progressive course in 3. Study observations and caveats: TCR-beta repertoires seemed private in all groups, with no expanded CDR3 amino acid sequences shared.

This clonotype was seen ten or more times. Its antigen is not identified. The method for making cDNA was 5'RACE, and it used 10-nucleotide random UMIs. Every sequencing run produced over 160 million TCR-beta sequences, and the sequences from any one run covered 15-18 subjects. TCRdb called the 5' RACE reads again in MiXCR, with one record for every CDR3 protein. The sample includes about 32,000 distinct CDR3 sequences, around 4% seen only once; the top ten take approximately 2.2%. V shed 7 bases and J shed 0 bases, with 13 bases lying between them. This CDR3 comprises 14 residues. The germline CDR1 and CDR2 sequences are SQVTM and ANQGSEA.

What was sequenced was PBMCs. This sequence originates from a man younger than 40 with multiple sclerosis. This chain links TRBV29-1 with TRBJ2-1, with D unclear. The CDR3 is CSAWISSSYNEQFF. In DNA, the CDR3 is TGCAGCGCTTGGATCTCGAGCTCCTACAATGAGCAGTTCTTC.